The next 29 T cell receptor beta chains were all read from a single sample in a study of identical twins (dated by TCRdb to about 2016). Library construction relied on 5' RACE. TCRdb shows the sequencer as Illumina HiSeq 2000. TCRdb itself trimmed the public reads at Q25 with fastp, ran MiXCR and retained productive beta chains. All rows with the same CDR3 protein become a single entry with the most common DNA and genes. The sample contains about 530,000 distinct CDR3 sequences, approximately 16% of them found a single time. The ten top clones hold roughly 0.42% of the sample. This sample also belongs to another study, concerning yellow fever vaccine responses in identical twins.

The sequenced sample was CD4+ T cells sorted from blood. All receptors derive from a woman aged 18-29 years in good health.

Only a few counts were recorded for this clonotype. The chain has TRBV4-1 and TRBJ2-1, with TRBD2 matching 10 bases. The CDR3 runs to 20 residues. Germline V CDR1 and CDR2: MGHRA, YSYEKL. The V gene end was trimmed by 0 bases and the J gene end by 0 bases; junction bases not matched to a gene: 11. The CDR3 coding sequence is TGCGCCAGCAGCCAAGATTCGAGTAGCGGGAGGATTTTCTCCTACAATGAGCAGTTCTTC. Translated: CASSQDSSSGRIFSYNEQFF.

The V and J genes are TRBV6-1 and TRBJ2-7; 12 bases fit TRBD2. Germline assignment: CDR1 MNHNS and CDR2 SASEGT. Unmatched junction bases numbered 6, after V lost 6 bases and J lost 0 bases. This CDR3 comprises 16 residues. CDR3 in amino acids: CASSRGLAGNSYEQYF. The CDR3 DNA follows: TGTGCCAGCAGCCGAGGACTAGCGGGGAACTCCTACGAGCAGTACTTC.

This clonotype was observed a handful of times. The chain combines TRBV29-1 with TRBJ2-6; D gene unclear. The CDR3 length is 16 residues. V was pared by 2 bases and J by 0 bases, with 11 bases between. Germline V lookup: CDR1 SQVTM, CDR2 ANQGSEA. As DNA, the CDR3 is TGCAGCGTTGAAAGCCGGTCGGACTCTGGGGCCAACGTCCTGACTTTC. Encoded protein: CSVESRSDSGANVLTF. Using reference TRBV29-1 and TRBJ2-6 for the parts outside the CDR3, the full variable domain is SAVISQKPSRDICQRGTSLTIQCQVDSQVTMMFWYRQQPGQSLTLIATANQGSEATYESGFVIDKFPISRPNLTFSTLTVSNMSPEDSSIYLCSVESRSDSGANVLTFGAGSRLTVL.

This chain connects TRBV3-1 to TRBJ2-3; 9 bases line up with TRBD2. Germline CDR1 LGHDT, CDR2 YNNKEL (reference sequence). V lost 0 bases to trimming and J lost 2 bases; unmatched junction nucleotides: 6. The CDR3 consists of 17 residues. The DNA for the CDR3 is TGTGCCAGCAGCCAAGAACAAAGCGGGAGGCTCACAGATACGCAGTATTTT. It yields the protein CASSQEQSGRLTDTQYF.

The chain joins TRBV29-1 to TRBJ1-2; the match to TRBD1 covers 11 bases. This CDR3 region has 15 residues. Per germline, CDR1 SQVTM and CDR2 ANQGSEA. J lost 7 bases, V lost 3 bases, and 10 bases had no gene match. CDR3: CSVEPPGQGVGGYTF. CDR3 DNA: TGCAGCGTTGAGCCCCCGGGACAGGGGGTCGGTGGCTACACCTTC.

The V and J genes are TRBV10-3 and TRBJ2-3, with D possibly being TRBD2 (5 bases). The CDR3 contains 15 residues. V was trimmed by 4 bases and J by 0 bases, leaving 11 bases between them. CDR1 and CDR2 from the germline V gene are ENHRY and SYGVKD. CDR3 loop: CAISGSRTSTDTQYF. In DNA, the CDR3 is TGTGCCATCAGTGGCAGTCGGACTAGCACAGATACGCAGTATTTT.

This clonotype came up a few times. The CDR3: CASSQPGQGNEKLFF. The DNA of the CDR3 is TGCGCCAGCAGCCAACCGGGACAGGGTAATGAAAAACTGTTTTTT. The rearrangement uses TRBV4-1 and TRBJ1-4; 9 nucleotides align to TRBD1. The V segment lost 2 bases and the J segment 4 bases; nucleotides outside the gene matches: 2. Germline CDR1 MGHRA, CDR2 YSYEKL. CDR3 length: 15 amino acids.

The table lists this clonotype with a few counts. The rearrangement joins TRBV3-1 to TRBJ2-2, with a tentative D call TRBD2 (5 bases). V gave up 6 bases and J gave up 3 bases, with 11 bases separating them. Germline CDR1 and CDR2: LGHDT and YNNKEL (reference sequence). The CDR3 is made up of 14 amino acids. In DNA form, the CDR3 reads TGTGCCAGCAGGCCTCGAGGGTACACCGGGGAGCTGTTTTTT. It codes for CASRPRGYTGELFF.

This clonotype was seen repeatedly, ten times or more. The rearrangement links TRBV28 to TRBJ1-6, with a tentative D call TRBD1 (5 bases). Looked up from germline, CDR1 is MDHEN and CDR2 is SYDVKM. CDR3 length equals 17 residues. Trimming left V 6 bases short and J 10 bases short, with 25 bases between. The CDR3 DNA is TGTGCCAGCAGCCACGGGACGTTCGGGTTTGAGATCTCACCCCTCCACTTT. This gives the protein CASSHGTFGFEISPLHF. Drawing the rest from reference TRBV28 and TRBJ1-6, the complete variable domain is DVKVTQSSRYLVKRTGEKVFLECVQDMDHENMFWYRQDPGLGLRLIYFSYDVKMKEKGDIPEGYSVSREKKERFSLILESASTNQTSMYLCASSHGTFGFEISPLHFGNGTRLTVT.

This clonotype was observed a few times. This chain joins TRBV7-2 and TRBJ2-4, with D tentatively TRBD1 (5 bases). Per germline, CDR1 SGHTA and CDR2 FQGNSA. There are 14 residues in the CDR3. With 4 bases removed from V and 5 bases from J, the gap between germline ends came to 12 bases. CDR3 region: CASSYQGAENIQYF. The DNA for the CDR3 is TGTGCCAGCAGCTACCAAGGGGCGGAAAACATTCAGTACTTC.

This clonotype was counted a few times. The J gene is TRBJ1-1, the V gene TRBV5-1; the D is unclear. This CDR3 has 12 residues. CDR1 and CDR2 (germline): SGHRS, YFSETQ. The germline V and J ends were trimmed by 5 bases and 11 bases, with 16 bases remaining between them. Here the CDR3 DNA reads TGCGCCAGCAGGGACGCTGAACAGCTTGCTTTCTTT. Its translation: CASRDAEQLAFF.

The rearrangement uses TRBV7-2 and TRBJ2-3, with a weak D call TRBD2 (6 bases). V dropped 0 bases and J dropped 0 bases, with 16 bases sitting between them. The CDR3 sequence is 18 residues long. Germline-derived CDR1 and CDR2 are SGHTA and FQGNSA. CDR3 residues: CASSLAGLGTGSTDTQYF. In DNA form, the CDR3 reads TGTGCCAGCAGCTTAGCGGGGCTCGGGACTGGCAGCACAGATACGCAGTATTTT.

At least ten counts were recorded for this clonotype. The chain employs TRBV10-1 and TRBJ1-1; tentative D call: TRBD1 (5 bases). The V end lost 2 bases, the J end lost 0 bases, and 7 bases lay between the germline ends. The CDR3 is 14 residues long. Germline lookup yields CDR1 WNHNN and CDR2 SYGVQD (reference sequence). For the CDR3, the DNA is TGCGCCAGCAGTGAGAGACAGATGAACACTGAAGCTTTCTTT. Residues: CASSERQMNTEAFF.

This chain links TRBV12-3 or TRBV12-4 with TRBJ2-3; 7 bases are shared with TRBD1. This CDR3 contains 14 residues. After removal of 4 bases from V and 2 bases from J, the junction contained 3 bases not matched to a gene. The CDR3 DNA sequence: TGTGCCAGCAGTTACGGGACAGTCACAGATACGCAGTATTTT. It encodes CASSYGTVTDTQYF.

V gene TRBV2 combines with J gene TRBJ2-7, with 14 positions matching TRBD2. The V gene's germline CDR1 is SNHLY and CDR2 FYNNEI. This CDR3 contains 20 residues. V was pared by 6 bases and J by 6 bases, with 22 bases of the junction left unmatched. The CDR3 protein is CASSAGLGQGTSGSHGEQYF. The CDR3 DNA follows: TGTGCCAGCAGCGCTGGACTTGGACAGGGGACTAGCGGGAGTCATGGCGAGCAGTACTTC.

This clonotype was seen only a few times. V is TRBV9 and J is TRBJ2-1, with 10 bases lining up with TRBD2. Looked up from germline, CDR1 is SGDLS and CDR2 is YYNGEE. After removal of 4 bases from V and 6 bases from J, the junction contained 16 bases not matched to a gene. The CDR3 consists of 18 residues. The CDR3, as DNA: TGTGCCAGCAGCACCCGGTCGCTAGCGGGGGCCCCCCGCAATGAGCAGTTCTTC. Translated: CASSTRSLAGAPRNEQFF.

This clonotype showed up just a few times. V and J are TRBV2 and TRBJ2-1; TRBD2 matches at 8 bases. The germline V gene has CDR1 SNHLY and CDR2 FYNNEI. The CDR3 is 14 amino acids. After removal of 8 bases from V and 2 bases from J, the junction contained 5 bases not matched to a gene. The CDR3 nucleotides read TGTGCCAGCGGGTACGGGAGGGCCTACAATGAGCAGTTCTTC. Its translation: CASGYGRAYNEQFF.

In its sample, this clonotype was seen many times. V usage is TRBV27 and J usage is TRBJ1-1; perhaps TRBD1 as D (5 bases). The germline CDR1 and CDR2 sequences are MNHEY and SMNVEV (reference sequence). CDR3 size: 13 residues. V lost 6 bases and J 1 base, leaving 9 bases between the germline ends. DNA of the CDR3: TGTGCCAGCAGCCGCAGGGAGAACACTGAAGCTTTCTTT. Residues: CASSRRENTEAFF.

This clonotype came up a few times. The V and J genes are TRBV5-1 and TRBJ1-4; 11 bases agree with TRBD1. The trim removed 4 bases at V and 5 bases at J, leaving 4 bases unmatched. The length of the CDR3 is 15 residues. Germline lookup yields CDR1 SGHRS and CDR2 YFSETQ. CDR3 residues: CASSGQGAENEKLFF. The CDR3 DNA is TGCGCCAGCAGCGGACAGGGGGCCGAAAATGAAAAACTGTTTTTT.

This clonotype has a handful of counts. The chain recombines TRBV5-1 with TRBJ2-7; 9 nucleotides line up with TRBD1. Germline CDR1 and CDR2: SGHRS and YFSETQ. The V and J ends lost 1 base and 5 bases, in that order; junction bases with no gene match: 7. There are 15 residues in the CDR3. DNA of the CDR3: TGCGCCAGCAGCTTGTCTGGACAGGGGAGGGACGAGCAGTACGTC. Its protein is CASSLSGQGRDEQYV.

This clonotype has a count of ten or more. V gene TRBV20-1 combines with J gene TRBJ2-1, with 10 bases identical to TRBD2. Looked up from germline, CDR1 is DFQATT and CDR2 is SNEGSKA (reference sequence). The trim removed 2 bases at V and 8 bases at J, leaving 9 bases unmatched. The CDR3 sequence is 15 residues long. The CDR3 DNA follows: TGCAGTGCTAGACTAGCGGGGGTTCGGGACGATGAGCAGTTCTTC. Residues: CSARLAGVRDDEQFF.

This clonotype has ten or more counts. The V gene is TRBV5-5, the J gene TRBJ2-1, with 9 bases fitting TRBD2. There are 15 residues in the CDR3. The J segment lost 4 bases and the V segment lost 0 bases, leaving 2 bases of the junction unmatched. Germline loops: CDR1 SGHKS, CDR2 YYEKEE (reference sequence). In nucleotides, the CDR3 is TGTGCCAGCAGCTTGGAAGCGGGAGGTTACAATGAGCAGTTCTTC. Translation gives CASSLEAGGYNEQFF.

J is TRBJ2-3 and V is TRBV10-3, with no clear D. The germline V gene encodes CDR1 ENHRY and CDR2 SYGVKD. The CDR3 length is 12 residues. V was cut by 6 bases and J by 6 bases, with 10 bases left in between. CDR3 sequence reads: CAISGPMDTQYF. CDR3 coding DNA: TGTGCCATCAGCGGACCAATGGATACGCAGTATTTT.

The CDR3 DNA reads as TGTGCCAGCAGCTCCGCGGGACAGGGGGCTTTTGAGCAGTACTTC. This translates into CASSSAGQGAFEQYF. The genes are TRBV7-2 and TRBJ2-7, with 12 bases that match TRBD1. Germline V gene sequence: CDR1 SGHTA, CDR2 FQGNSA. The CDR3 extends over 15 amino acids. Trimming took 4 bases from V and 7 from J; bases not matched to a gene: 8.

The rearrangement links TRBV12-5 to TRBJ2-1; 11 positions match TRBD2. With 3 bases clipped from V and 8 bases from J, the junction kept 6 bases outside the gene matches. This CDR3 contains 15 residues. Germline V gene sequence: CDR1 LGHNT, CDR2 FRNRAP. DNA of the CDR3: TGTGCTAGTGGTTTAATACTAGCGGGAGTCGATGAGCAGTTCTTC. This gives the protein CASGLILAGVDEQFF.

Ten or more counts support this clonotype. The rearrangement uses TRBV12-3 or TRBV12-4 and TRBJ1-5; 7 nucleotides align to TRBD1. The CDR3 totals 14 residues. V dropped 5 bases and J dropped 1; count of bases not matched to a gene: 2. CDR3: CASSTGQSNQPQHF. For the CDR3, the DNA is TGTGCCAGCAGTACGGGACAGAGCAATCAGCCCCAGCATTTT.

This clonotype was seen ten or more times. This sequence joins TRBV12-3 or TRBV12-4 and TRBJ1-4; unclear D gene. CDR3 length: 16 residues. V was shortened by 5 bases and J by 7 bases, with 20 bases between the two germline ends. The CDR3 DNA reads TGTGCCAGCAGTCCCATTTGGGTCCTTTCCGGTGAAAAACTGTTTTTT. Translated: CASSPIWVLSGEKLFF.

This clonotype was picked up a small number of times. The chain carries TRBV20-1 and TRBJ1-3, with D unresolved. This CDR3 contains 15 residues. V gave up 6 bases and J gave up 0 bases, with 15 bases separating them. Germline CDR1 reads DFQATT; CDR2 reads SNEGSKA (reference sequence). CDR3 bases: TGCAGTGCACTACCCCGGGATAGCTCTGGAAACACCATATATTTT. It is translated as CSALPRDSSGNTIYF.

V usage is TRBV20-1 and J usage is TRBJ2-5; 9 bases fit TRBD2. V gave up 6 bases and J gave up 2 bases; unmatched junction bases: 7. Germline CDR1 reads DFQATT; CDR2 reads SNEGSKA (reference sequence). This CDR3 contains 14 residues. The chain's CDR3 is CSALAGGPQETQYF. The CDR3 bases are TGCAGTGCCCTGGCGGGAGGGCCACAAGAGACCCAGTACTTC.